Below, one TCR beta chain is given with its context. This clone's antigen is unknown. Per-base qualities were not stored, and no clone one base away is much larger. V ends up 6 bases short and J 12 bases short, with an unmatched junction base count of 14. The germline V gene yields MNHEY for CDR1 and SVGAGI for CDR2. The CDR3 holds 16 amino acids from the cysteine to the phenylalanine. Only CDR3 DNA remains: 48 bases, in frame from the first base. The record originates from a study of post-analysis software for immune sequencing data (dated by TCRdb to 2015 to 2017). As for the study more broadly: The recorded disease courses included relapsing-remitting, secondary progressive and progressive-relapsing multiple sclerosis, and some patients had no subtype annotation. The multiple sclerosis patient repertoires were compared with approximately 11 previously published healthy control repertoires from donors aged roughly 6 to 25 years. A subset of samples was prepared in parallel using single-end sample barcoding, then pooled and co-amplified after Illumina adapter ligation. Study-wide findings and limitations: Strong co-clustering of samples prepared in the same batch was shown by direct clustering with F measure, prompting a batch-effect correction. The multiple sclerosis patient group was slightly younger than the control group. Roughly 5 TRBV segments, including TRBV5-6, TRBV5-1 and TRBV20-1, were significantly more frequent in patients than controls. Normalized Chao1 diversity was significantly lower in multiple sclerosis patients than controls, suggesting substantial peripheral T-cell clonal expansion.

To demonstrate the VDJtools post-analysis software, the study profiled TCR beta repertoires from the peripheral blood of under 15 young patients with multiple sclerosis. The patients with multiple sclerosis were children and adolescents between about 6 and 16 years of age. To prepare the library, PCR was applied. TCRdb records Illumina HiSeq 2500 as the sequencer. Unique molecular identifiers were incorporated into TCR beta cDNA libraries to reduce PCR and sequencing biases. Per 1 to 10 million input T cells, roughly 500,000 cDNA molecules were obtained, such that each molecule approximated one T cell. Patient libraries were prepared and sequenced with the same protocol used for the earlier healthy control dataset. Samples belonging to the same batch were prepared together, multiplexed and sequenced on a shared HiSeq lane. The original pipeline was this. Raw barcoded reads were processed with MIGEC, discarding single-read molecular identifier groups before consensus assembly and CDR3 extraction. VDJtools was used for post-analysis of the clonotype tables, with diversity normalized by down-sampling every dataset to the smallest sample size. Repertoire overlap clustering matched CDR3 amino acid but not nucleotide sequences to correct batch-related cross-sample contamination. Through fastp at Q25 and MiXCR, TCRdb rebuilt clones from the public reads, retaining in-frame beta chains. Each record represents a unique CDR3 protein, reported with the most common genes and DNA among its rows. TCRdb's processing, not the authors' own work, is the source of the V and J calls. In this sample the table shows about 400,000 distinct CDR3 sequences, approximately 38% of which occur a single time. The top ten clones comprise under 15% of the sample.

The TCR sequence derives from a girl between 5 and 17 years old with multiple sclerosis. Specimen: blood. Recombination connected TRBV6-5 to TRBJ1-4; 12 bases in between match TRBD1. The nucleotides are TGTGCCAGCAGCACGGGTATCGGGGACAGGGGGCAGGAACTGTTTTTT. This encodes CASSTGIGDRGQELFF.